The source of this TCR beta chain is a study of CD8 T cells in ankylosing spondylitis. General study points: With a CD8+ phenotype, disease-linked clones were relatively rare in peripheral blood. There were earlier reports of some motif variants in reactive arthritis synovial fluid and blood. What seemed typical of ankylosing spondylitis blood was a TCR beta motif built from several highly homologous variants.

In its sample, this clonotype was seen once. Its antigen remains unknown. A read error may account for a junction end that differs from germline. From the 5' RACE reads, TCRdb called clonotypes with MiXCR, one entry per CDR3 protein. The table lists hundreds of thousands of distinct CDR3 sequences, roughly 25% of them singletons, with roughly 6.7% in the top ten. The CDR3 has 16 residues. Germline V CDR1 and CDR2: ENHRY, SYGVKD. The sequenced sample consisted of blood, either unsorted or a sorted T cell fraction (not recorded which). The V call is TRBV10-3, the J call TRBJ2-7; TRBD2 matches at 12 bases. This TCR was recovered from a male donor with ankylosing spondylitis or in good health (not recorded which). CDR3 bases: TGTGCCATCAGTGGGGGACTAGCGGGCTCGAAGGACGAGCAATACTTC. Residues: CAISGGLAGSKDEQYF.